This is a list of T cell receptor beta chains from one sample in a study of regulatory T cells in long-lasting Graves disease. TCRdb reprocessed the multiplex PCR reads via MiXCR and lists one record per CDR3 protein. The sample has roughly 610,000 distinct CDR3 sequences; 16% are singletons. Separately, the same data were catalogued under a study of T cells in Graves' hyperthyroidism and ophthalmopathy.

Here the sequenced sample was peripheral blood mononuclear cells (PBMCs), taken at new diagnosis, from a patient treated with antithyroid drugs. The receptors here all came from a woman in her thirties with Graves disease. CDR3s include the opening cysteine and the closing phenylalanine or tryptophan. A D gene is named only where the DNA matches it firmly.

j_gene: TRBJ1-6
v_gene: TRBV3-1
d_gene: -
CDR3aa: CASSQSLMNSPLHF

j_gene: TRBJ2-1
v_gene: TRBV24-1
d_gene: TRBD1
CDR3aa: CATSEADRGAYNEQFF

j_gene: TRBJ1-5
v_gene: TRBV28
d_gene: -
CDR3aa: CASSSGRGDKHF

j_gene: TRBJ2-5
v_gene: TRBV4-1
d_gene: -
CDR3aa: CASSQGLVRGEETQYF

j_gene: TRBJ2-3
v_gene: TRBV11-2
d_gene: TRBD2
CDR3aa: CASSITSGSRGTDTQYF

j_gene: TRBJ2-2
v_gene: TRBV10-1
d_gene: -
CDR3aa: CASSGLNTGELFF

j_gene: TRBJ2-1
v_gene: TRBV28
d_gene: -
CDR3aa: CASNWRRGEQFF

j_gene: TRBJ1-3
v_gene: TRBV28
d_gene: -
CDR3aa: CASSLLGGSGNTIYF

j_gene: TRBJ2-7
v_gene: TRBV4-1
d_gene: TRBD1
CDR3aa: CASSQGRQGSYEQYF

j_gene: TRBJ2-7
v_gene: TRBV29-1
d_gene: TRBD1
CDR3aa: CSVATGTGTYEQYF

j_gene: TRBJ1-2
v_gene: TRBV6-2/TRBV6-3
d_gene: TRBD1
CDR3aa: CASSLLSPGQTYGYTF

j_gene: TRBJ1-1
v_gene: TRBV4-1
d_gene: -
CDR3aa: CASSQDRMNTEAFF

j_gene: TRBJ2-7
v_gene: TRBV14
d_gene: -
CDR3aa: CASSRQTATGRYEQYF

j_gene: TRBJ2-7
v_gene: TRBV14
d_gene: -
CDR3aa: CASSMLPGPSYEQYF

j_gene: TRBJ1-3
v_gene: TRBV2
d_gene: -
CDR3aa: CASSDRSRASGNTIYF

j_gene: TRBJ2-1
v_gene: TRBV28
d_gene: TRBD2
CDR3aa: CASRLAGTLNEQFF

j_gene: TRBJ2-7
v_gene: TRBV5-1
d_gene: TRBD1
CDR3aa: CASSPPPRQGARLATYEQYF

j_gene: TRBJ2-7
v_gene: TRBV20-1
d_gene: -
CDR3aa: CSARGESSYEQYF

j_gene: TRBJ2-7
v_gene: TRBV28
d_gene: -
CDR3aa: CASGYTGPEQYF

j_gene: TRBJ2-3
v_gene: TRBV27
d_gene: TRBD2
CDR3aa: CASSSGTSAWDTQYF

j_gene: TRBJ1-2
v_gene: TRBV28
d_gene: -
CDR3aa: CASSFTGTAKRSYTF

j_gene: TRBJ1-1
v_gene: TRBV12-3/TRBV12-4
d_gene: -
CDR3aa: CAGGAGTGEAFF

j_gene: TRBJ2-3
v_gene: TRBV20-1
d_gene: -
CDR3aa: CSARASLGGTDTQYF

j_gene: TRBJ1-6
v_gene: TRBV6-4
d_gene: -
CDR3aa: CASSAERYSPLHF

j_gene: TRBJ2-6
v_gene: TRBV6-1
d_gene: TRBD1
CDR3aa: CASSVTGVGANVLTF

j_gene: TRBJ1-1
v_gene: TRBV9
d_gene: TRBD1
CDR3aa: CASSVGLPGQGTAFF

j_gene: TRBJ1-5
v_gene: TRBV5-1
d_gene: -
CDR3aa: CASSLEGPDQPQHF

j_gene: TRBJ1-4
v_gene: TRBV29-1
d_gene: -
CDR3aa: CSVEVGLDEKLFF

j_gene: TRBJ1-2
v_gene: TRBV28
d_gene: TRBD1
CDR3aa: CASRAPGTANYGYTF

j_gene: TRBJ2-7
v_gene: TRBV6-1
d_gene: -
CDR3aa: CASSALGGYEQYF

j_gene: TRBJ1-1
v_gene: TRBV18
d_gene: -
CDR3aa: CASPPNAGAAAEAFF

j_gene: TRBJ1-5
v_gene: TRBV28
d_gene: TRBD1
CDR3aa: CASNSLGTVNQPQHF

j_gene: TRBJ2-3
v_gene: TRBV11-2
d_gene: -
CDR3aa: CASSPRTSQSTDTQYF

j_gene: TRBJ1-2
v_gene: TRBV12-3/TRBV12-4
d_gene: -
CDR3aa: CASRGSYYGYTF

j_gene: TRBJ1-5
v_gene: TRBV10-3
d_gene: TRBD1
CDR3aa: CAISEPGTANQPQHF

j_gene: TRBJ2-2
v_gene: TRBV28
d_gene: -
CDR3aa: CASCRGLNTGELFF

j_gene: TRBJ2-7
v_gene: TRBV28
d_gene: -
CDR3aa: CASSPSRYEQYF

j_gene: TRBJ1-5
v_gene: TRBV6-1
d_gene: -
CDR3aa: CASRQFGADNQPQHF

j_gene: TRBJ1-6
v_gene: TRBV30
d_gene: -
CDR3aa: CAWSVFGQGESPLHF

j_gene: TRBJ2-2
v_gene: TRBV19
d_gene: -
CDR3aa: CASILRRDTGELFF

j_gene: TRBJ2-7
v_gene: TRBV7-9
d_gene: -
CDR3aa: CASSPRDRHYEQYF

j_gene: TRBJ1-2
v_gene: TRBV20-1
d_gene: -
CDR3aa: CSAPGTATIDGYTF

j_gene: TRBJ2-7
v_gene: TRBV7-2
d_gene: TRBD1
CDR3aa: CASSGGQGSTYEQYF